This TCR beta chain is drawn from a study of long-term antiretroviral therapy in people with HIV (dated by TCRdb to 2021 to 2024). Regarding the complete study: The earliest samples were collected about a decade before the 2015 WHO recommendation for immediate ART, when ART was typically delayed until CD4 counts fell. No cross-contamination during QIAcube processing turned up in test extractions that ran a monoclonal T-cell line alongside some 34 polyclonal samples. Of the 30 participants with HIV, approximately 11 were female. A retrospective serial study tested whether changes in peripheral blood TRB repertoire composition and diversity were associated with ART initiation and durable HIV suppression. A total of 192 cryopreserved PBMC samples were contributed to the cohort by 30 adults with confirmed HIV infection, with samples collected serially over a mean of about 6 years (range 1-12).

Inclusion was restricted to participants for whom at least one PBMC sample before ART initiation and at least two post-ART samples were available. Treatment was received in the United States of America by all participants with HIV. Cryopreserved samples of about 0.95-10 million PBMC were thawed and washed before DNA extraction. At the time of the earliest PBMC sample, participants with HIV were aged between about 23 and 54 years. Per participant, PBMC samples came from 1-4 timepoints prior to ART initiation and 2-8 timepoints following ART initiation, for a median of 7 samples. For every participant, serial HIV viral load, CD4+ T-cell count, ART history and demographic data were obtained. Genomic DNA was extracted from unsorted PBMC with a Qiagen kit on a QIAcube, with processing performed in batches of 12 samples. Taken from the germline V gene, the CDR1 and CDR2 loops are SGHTS and YDEGEE. V is reduced by 2 bases and J by 5 bases, leaving a spacing of 13 bases between them. The CDR3 contains 14 residues, cysteine and phenylalanine counted. Solely the CDR3 DNA is kept, with 42 bases framed from the first base.

Remarks on this clone: Its binding antigen is unknown. No base quality information exists; no much larger clone differs at one position.

Results the study describes overall, beyond this receptor: Starting ART was linked to a significant rise in TRB diversity, yet even with long-term ART the diversity remained significantly lower than in transplant donor controls. The repertoire was dominated across all time points by expanded TRB clones identified before ART initiation, although this dominance was seen to fluctuate and to decrease in many PLHIV after ART. Limited PBMC availability meant only the TCR beta chain was sequenced, without alpha chain pairing. Because pre-ART samples had limited cell numbers, profiling was done on unsorted PBMC rather than on sorted CD4+ and CD8+ T cells. The samples were dated from about 2003 to 2018, and the ART regimens that were used may be less effective than current ART regimens. No data were available on ART adherence, viral resistance or therapy changes, limiting inferences about post-ART repertoire changes. CDR3 length ranges in HIV repertoires were narrower than in controls, and network structure suggested an antigen-experienced repertoire with only a slight naive shift after ART.

The immunoSEQ hsTCRB v3.0 assay was used at survey level resolution for TRB variable region sequencing. The target sequencing depth for TRB was about 40,000-55,000 T-cell genomes per sample. Pooled TRB libraries were sequenced on an Illumina MiSeq with a v3 150-cycle kit. For the original study's pipeline: Repertoire analysis ran in R within a reproducible Nextflow workflow covering QC, data transformation and analysis. Custom analyses were implemented in LymphoSeq2, an R package for AIRR-Seq data exploration. A few samples yielding fewer than 5000 total TRB sequences were excluded, leaving 150 to 200 analyzed HIV repertoires. Among the approximately 200 retained HIV repertoires, about 60 were collected before ART initiation and 120 to 140 were collected after ART initiation. Repertoires were downsampled to 5000 TRB nucleotide sequences, and summary statistics were averaged over 100 downsampling iterations. The analysis kept only TRB sequences whose CDR3 regions were at least seven amino acids long. Diversity was assessed using a clonality score derived from Shannon entropy and using the Gini coefficient. In repertoire networks, the top 5000 CDR3 amino acid sequences were linked whenever an edit distance of one separated two sequences. GLIPH2 predicted antigen specificity groups and MHC restriction for TRB CDR3 amino acid sequences. Known CMV, EBV, HIV or tissue antigen associations were flagged by matching CDR3 amino acid sequences against VDJdb and McPAS-TCR. Pre-ART, post-ART and control groups were compared with Wilcoxon signed-rank tests and Holm-Bonferroni correction. TCRdb retrieved this table from immuneACCESS and kept in-frame rearrangements only. Not all clones are present; in checked studies, unresolved V genes account for under half, and no reason is known for the remainder. That table furnishes V, J and clone size, whereas the DNA furnished D and trimming. A total of over 15,000 clones appear in this sample, approximately 94% of them only once. The ten largest make up 4.5% to 5.5% of the sample.

The chain employs TRBV5-8 and TRBJ2-5; confidence is insufficient to name the D gene. The clonotype comes from a woman aged 45 to 65 with HIV. Sequenced here: unsorted PBMCs, sampled just under 6.5 years after starting antiretroviral therapy. The encoded CDR3 is CASSFSYSGETQYF. The nucleotides are TGTGCCAGCAGCTTTTCTTATTCCGGGGAGACCCAGTACTTC.